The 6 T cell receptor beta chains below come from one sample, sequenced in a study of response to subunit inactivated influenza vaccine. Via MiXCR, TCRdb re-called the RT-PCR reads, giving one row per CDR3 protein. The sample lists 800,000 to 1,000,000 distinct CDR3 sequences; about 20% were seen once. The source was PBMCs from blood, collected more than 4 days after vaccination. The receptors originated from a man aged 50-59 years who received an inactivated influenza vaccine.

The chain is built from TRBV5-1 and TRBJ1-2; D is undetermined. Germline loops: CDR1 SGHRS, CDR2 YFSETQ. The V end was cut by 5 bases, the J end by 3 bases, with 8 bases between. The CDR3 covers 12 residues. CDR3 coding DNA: TGCGCCAGCAGTATCACGGACTATGGCTACACCTTC. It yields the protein CASSITDYGYTF.

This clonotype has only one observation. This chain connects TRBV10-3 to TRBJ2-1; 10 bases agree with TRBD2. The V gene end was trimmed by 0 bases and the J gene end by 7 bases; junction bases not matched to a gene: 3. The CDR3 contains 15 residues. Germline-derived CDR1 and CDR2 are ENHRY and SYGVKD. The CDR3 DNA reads TGTGCCATCAGTGAGTCAAGCGGGGGGGCTAATGAGCAGTTCTTC. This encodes CAISESSGGANEQFF.

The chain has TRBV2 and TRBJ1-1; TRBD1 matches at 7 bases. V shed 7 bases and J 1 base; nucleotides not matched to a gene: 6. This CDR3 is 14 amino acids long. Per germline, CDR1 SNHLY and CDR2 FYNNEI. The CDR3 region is CASTRTGGNTEAFF. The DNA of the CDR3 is TGTGCCAGCACTAGGACAGGCGGGAACACTGAAGCTTTCTTT.

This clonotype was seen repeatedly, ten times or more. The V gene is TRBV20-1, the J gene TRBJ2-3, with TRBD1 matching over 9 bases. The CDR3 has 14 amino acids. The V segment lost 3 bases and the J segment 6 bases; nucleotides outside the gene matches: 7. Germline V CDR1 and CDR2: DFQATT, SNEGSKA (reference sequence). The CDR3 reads CSASGTGSMDTQYF. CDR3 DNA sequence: TGCAGTGCTAGTGGGACAGGGAGTATGGATACGCAGTATTTT.

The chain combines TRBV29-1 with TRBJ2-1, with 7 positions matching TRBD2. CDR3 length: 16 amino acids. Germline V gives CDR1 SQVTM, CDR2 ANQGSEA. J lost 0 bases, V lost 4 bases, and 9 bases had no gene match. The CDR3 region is CSVAPWLAASYNEQFF. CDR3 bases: TGCAGCGTTGCCCCCTGGCTAGCGGCCTCCTACAATGAGCAGTTCTTC.

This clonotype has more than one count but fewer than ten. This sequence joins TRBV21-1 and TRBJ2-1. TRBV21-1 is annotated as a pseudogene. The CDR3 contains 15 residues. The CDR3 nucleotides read TGTGCCAGCAGCAATCGGAAAAGCTCCTACAATGAGCAGTTCTTC. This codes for CASSNRKSSYNEQFF.